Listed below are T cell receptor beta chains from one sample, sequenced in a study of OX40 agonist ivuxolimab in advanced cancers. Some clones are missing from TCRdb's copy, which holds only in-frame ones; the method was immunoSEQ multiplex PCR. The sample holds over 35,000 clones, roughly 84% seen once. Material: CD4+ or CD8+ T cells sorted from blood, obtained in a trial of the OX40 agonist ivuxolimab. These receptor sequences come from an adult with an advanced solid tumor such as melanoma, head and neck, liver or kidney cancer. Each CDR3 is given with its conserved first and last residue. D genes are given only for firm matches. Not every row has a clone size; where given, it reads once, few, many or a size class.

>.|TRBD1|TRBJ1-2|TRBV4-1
TGCGCCAGCAGCCAAGCGCCGGGACAGGGTCTATATGGCTACACCTTC
CASSQAPGQGLYGYTF
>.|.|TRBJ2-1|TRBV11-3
TGTGCCAGCAGTTTTCCCGACTTAGCGGCCCTCCCATACAATGAGCAGTTCTTC
CASSFPDLAALPYNEQFF
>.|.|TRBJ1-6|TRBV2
TGTGCCAGCACCACCCTGGCGGTCCGGAATAATTCACCCCTCCACTTT
CASTTLAVRNNSPLHF
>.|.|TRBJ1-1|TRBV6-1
TGTGCCAGCGGGGTCTTTCAGGGCACTGAAGCTTTCTTT
CASGVFQGTEAFF
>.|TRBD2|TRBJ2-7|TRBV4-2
TGTGCCAGCAGCCAAGAGGCCGGGGGAGGGTTCTACGAGCAGTACTTC
CASSQEAGGGFYEQYF
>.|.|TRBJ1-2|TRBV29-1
TGCAGCGGTAAGGACAGTTCAGGGGGCTACACCTTC
CSGKDSSGGYTF
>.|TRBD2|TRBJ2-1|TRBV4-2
TGTGCCAGCAGCCAAGATCGGAAGATCGAGGGACTATTCTATGAGCAGTTCTTC
CASSQDRKIEGLFYEQFF
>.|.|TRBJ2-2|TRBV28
TGTGCCAGCAGTCCTACAGGTGGGCACACCGGGGAGCTGTTTTTT
CASSPTGGHTGELFF
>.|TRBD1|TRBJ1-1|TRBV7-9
TGTGCCAGCAGCTTTTTGGAGGGGGCTTTCACTGAAGCTTTCTTT
CASSFLEGAFTEAFF
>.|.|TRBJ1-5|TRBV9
TGTGCCAGCAGCGTAGATCCGACCGGCAATCAGCCCCAGCATTTT
CASSVDPTGNQPQHF
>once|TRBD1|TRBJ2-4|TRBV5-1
TGCGCCAGCAGCTCACAGGGGGCTAGGGACATTCAGTACTTC
CASSSQGARDIQYF
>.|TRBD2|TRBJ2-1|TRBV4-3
TGCGCCAGCAGCCAAGATGCGGTAGCGGGAGGGTACAATGAGCAGTTCTTC
CASSQDAVAGGYNEQFF
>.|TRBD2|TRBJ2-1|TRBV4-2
TGTGCCAGCAGCCAGCCATCCGGGACTAGCAACCCCGATGAGCAGTTCTTC
CASSQPSGTSNPDEQFF
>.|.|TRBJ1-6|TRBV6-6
TGTGCCAGCACCTCAAGTTCACCCCTCCACTTT
CASTSSSPLHF
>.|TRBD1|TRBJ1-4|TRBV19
TGTGCCAGCCTAGACAGGGGGCGCACTGAAAAACTGTTTTTT
CASLDRGRTEKLFF
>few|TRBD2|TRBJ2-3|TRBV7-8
TGTGCCAGCAGCTTAAGGACTAGCGGAGGGGTCGCGCAGTATTTT
CASSLRTSGGVAQYF
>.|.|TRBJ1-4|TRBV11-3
TGTGCCAGCAGCTTAGGCTTGGGAAGTAGTAATGAAAAACTGTTTTTT
CASSLGLGSSNEKLFF
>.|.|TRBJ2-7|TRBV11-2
TGTGCCAGCAGCAGCGAGGGAATCGAGCAGTACTTC
CASSSEGIEQYF
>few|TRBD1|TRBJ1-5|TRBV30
TGTGCCTGGACCGCCGGGACAGGGATGAGTCAGCCCCAGCATTTT
CAWTAGTGMSQPQHF
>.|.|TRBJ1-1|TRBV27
TGTGCCAGCAGCTCCTGGGGGCGGAACACTGAAGCTTTCTTT
CASSSWGRNTEAFF
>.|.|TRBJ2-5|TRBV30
TGTGCCTGGAGCGACGGACAGTCGGTTATTCAAGAGACCCAGTACTTC
CAWSDGQSVIQETQYF
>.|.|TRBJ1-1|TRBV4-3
TGCGCCAGCAGCTTAGGAACGGATGGAACTGAAGCTTTCTTT
CASSLGTDGTEAFF
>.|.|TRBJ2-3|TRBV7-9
TGTGCCAGCAGCTCAGGACCACCCACCTTTTACACAGATACGCAGTATTTT
CASSSGPPTFYTDTQYF